The clone carrying this T cell receptor beta chain was detected a few times. V lost 4 bases, J lost 2 bases, and 3 bases stayed unmatched. Germline V CDR1 and CDR2: SGDLS, YYNGEE. The CDR3 is 14 amino acids. TCRdb reprocessed the 5' RACE reads with MiXCR, giving one entry per CDR3 protein. The table records about 50,000 distinct CDR3 sequences, around 26% of them present only once. The receptor was derived from a female donor with breast cancer. Sequenced material: naive CD4+ T cells sorted from blood. Indicated subset: naive CD4+ T cells, CD4+CD45RA+CD25-. V and J are TRBV9 and TRBJ2-1; TRBD2 matches at 7 bases. CDR3 in DNA: TGTGCCAGCAGCATAACTAGCGCCTACAATGAGCAGTTCTTC. Residues: CASSITSAYNEQFF.